The rows below give T cell receptor beta chains drawn from one sample of a study of radiation and T cells in renal cell carcinoma. Only in-frame clones appear in the TCRdb table, and some are missing; sequencing was by immunoSEQ multiplex PCR. The sample lists some 130,000 clones; approximately 75% were seen once. Sample: blood, taken from a patient whose treatment included radiotherapy and nephrectomy. These receptors were obtained from a woman in her sixties with renal cell carcinoma. CDR3s include the opening cysteine and the closing phenylalanine or tryptophan. The order of the fields is clone size, J gene, V gene, D gene, CDR3 protein, CDR3 DNA. The D gene is left open where the match is weak. Rows give clone size only sometimes, using once, few, many, or a class for an expanded clone.

size: .; J: TRBJ1-4; V: TRBV5-6; D: .; CDR3: CASSLVGGYEKLFF; DNA: TGTGCCAGCAGCCTGGTAGGCGGCTATGAAAAACTGTTTTTT
size: .; J: TRBJ2-2; V: TRBV29-1; D: .; CDR3: CSVEGAGAGAGELFF; DNA: TGCAGCGTTGAAGGGGCGGGGGCAGGGGCCGGGGAGCTGTTTTTT
size: .; J: TRBJ1-6; V: TRBV4-3; D: .; CDR3: CASSQERTAYNSPLHF; DNA: TGCGCCAGCAGCCAAGAAAGGACAGCGTATAATTCACCCCTCCACTTT
size: many; J: TRBJ1-3; V: TRBV6-1; D: .; CDR3: CASSESWAPGNTIYF; DNA: TGTGCCAGCAGTGAATCTTGGGCGCCCGGAAACACCATATATTTT
size: .; J: TRBJ2-5; V: TRBV5-1; D: .; CDR3: CASSLPGADVETQYF; DNA: TGCGCCAGCAGCTTGCCAGGGGCTGACGTAGAGACCCAGTACTTC
size: once; J: TRBJ1-5; V: TRBV9; D: .; CDR3: CASSATGTPSNQPQHF; DNA: TGTGCCAGCAGCGCCACCGGGACACCCAGCAATCAGCCCCAGCATTTT
size: few; J: TRBJ1-5; V: TRBV27; D: .; CDR3: CASSFRDSNQPQHF; DNA: TGTGCCAGCAGTTTCCGGGATAGCAATCAGCCCCAGCATTTT
size: once; J: TRBJ1-1; V: TRBV6-1; D: .; CDR3: CASSLDTEAFF; DNA: TGTGCCAGCAGTCTGGACACTGAAGCTTTCTTT
size: .; J: TRBJ1-4; V: TRBV2; D: TRBD1; CDR3: CARGQGARSPTNEKLFF; DNA: TGTGCCAGAGGACAGGGGGCGAGGAGTCCAACTAATGAAAAACTGTTTTTT
size: .; J: TRBJ1-2; V: TRBV6-5; D: TRBD1; CDR3: CASSRDRGSLFGYTF; DNA: TGTGCCAGCAGCCGAGACAGGGGATCGCTATTCGGCTACACCTTC
size: .; J: TRBJ1-1; V: TRBV19; D: .; CDR3: CASSSPPPQGVNTEAFF; DNA: TGTGCCAGTAGTTCGCCCCCTCCACAGGGTGTGAACACTGAAGCTTTCTTT
size: .; J: TRBJ2-3; V: TRBV27; D: .; CDR3: CASSFGAVSTDTQYF; DNA: TGTGCCAGCAGTTTCGGGGCAGTTAGTACAGATACGCAGTATTTT
size: .; J: TRBJ2-3; V: TRBV7-3; D: TRBD1; CDR3: CASSTSGTGGTDTQYF; DNA: TGTGCCAGCAGCACCTCCGGGACAGGGGGAACAGATACGCAGTATTTT
size: .; J: TRBJ2-5; V: TRBV7-2; D: .; CDR3: CASLQKAGKVTQYF; DNA: TGTGCCAGCCTACAAAAAGCAGGAAAGGTGACCCAGTACTTC
size: .; J: TRBJ1-1; V: TRBV5-1; D: .; CDR3: CASSLEQGGEAFF; DNA: TGCGCCAGCAGCTTGGAGCAGGGAGGGGAAGCTTTCTTT
size: .; J: TRBJ2-7; V: TRBV5-6; D: TRBD2; CDR3: CASSWVGPGRSYEQYF; DNA: TGTGCCAGCAGCTGGGTGGGACCCGGGAGGTCCTACGAGCAGTACTTC
size: few; J: TRBJ2-7; V: TRBV2; D: TRBD1; CDR3: CASSATGGYTNEQYF; DNA: TGTGCCAGCAGTGCGACAGGGGGCTACACGAACGAGCAGTACTTC
size: .; J: TRBJ1-2; V: TRBV7-2; D: .; CDR3: CASSLPSGAYGYTF; DNA: TGTGCCAGCAGCTTGCCCTCAGGGGCCTATGGCTACACCTTC
size: .; J: TRBJ1-1; V: TRBV5-4; D: TRBD1; CDR3: CASSQTGAPEAFF; DNA: TGTGCCAGCAGTCAAACAGGGGCCCCTGAAGCTTTCTTT
size: once; J: TRBJ1-1; V: TRBV5-4; D: .; CDR3: CASSSGVREAFF; DNA: TGTGCCAGCAGCTCCGGGGTTCGGGAAGCTTTCTTT
size: .; J: TRBJ2-5; V: TRBV6-5; D: .; CDR3: CASRRDRSETQYF; DNA: TGTGCCAGCAGGCGGGACCGCTCGGAGACCCAGTACTTC
size: .; J: TRBJ2-7; V: TRBV27; D: .; CDR3: CASSLSIGGTYEQYF; DNA: TGTGCCAGCAGTTTATCGATTGGCGGAACCTACGAGCAGTACTTC
size: .; J: TRBJ2-3; V: TRBV7-7; D: TRBD2; CDR3: CASSLAGSGDTQYF; DNA: TGTGCTAGCAGCTTAGCGGGGTCCGGGGATACGCAGTATTTT
size: .; J: TRBJ1-1; V: TRBV15; D: TRBD1; CDR3: CATSRPRDRGPEAFF; DNA: TGTGCCACCAGCAGACCCCGGGACAGGGGGCCTGAAGCTTTCTTT
size: .; J: TRBJ2-3; V: TRBV5-4; D: TRBD2; CDR3: CASSLDPTSADTQYF; DNA: TGTGCCAGCAGCTTGGACCCGACTAGCGCAGATACGCAGTATTTT
size: .; J: TRBJ1-5; V: TRBV19; D: .; CDR3: CASRLQGNSNQPQHF; DNA: TGTGCCAGTAGACTACAGGGCAATAGCAATCAGCCCCAGCATTTT
size: .; J: TRBJ1-2; V: TRBV7-2; D: .; CDR3: CASSSGAGTANYGYTF; DNA: TGTGCCAGCAGCTCAGGCGCCGGGACGGCCAACTATGGCTACACCTTC
size: .; J: TRBJ2-7; V: TRBV19; D: .; CDR3: CASSIFGRSYEQYF; DNA: TGTGCCAGTAGTATATTTGGCAGATCCTACGAGCAGTACTTC
size: .; J: TRBJ2-2; V: TRBV28; D: TRBD2; CDR3: CASTNSGGYTGELFF; DNA: TGTGCCAGCACCAATTCGGGAGGGTACACCGGGGAGCTGTTTTTT
size: .; J: TRBJ1-5; V: TRBV2; D: .; CDR3: CASRGDRNQPQHF; DNA: TGTGCCAGCAGAGGGGACCGAAATCAGCCCCAGCATTTT
size: .; J: TRBJ2-5; V: TRBV10-3; D: .; CDR3: CAITEGITGSRETQYF; DNA: TGTGCCATCACTGAGGGAATAACAGGGTCTAGGGAGACCCAGTACTTC
size: .; J: TRBJ2-5; V: TRBV6-5; D: .; CDR3: CASSPEETQYF; DNA: TGTGCCAGCAGTCCCGAAGAGACCCAGTACTTC
size: few; J: TRBJ1-4; V: TRBV2; D: .; CDR3: CASRGGLLEKLFF; DNA: TGTGCCAGCAGGGGGGGTCTTCTCGAAAAACTGTTTTTT
size: .; J: TRBJ2-1; V: TRBV14; D: .; CDR3: CASSQVLDEQFF; DNA: TGTGCCAGCAGCCAAGTTCTCGATGAGCAGTTCTTC
size: .; J: TRBJ1-1; V: TRBV6-5; D: .; CDR3: CASSPHDSKAFF; DNA: TGTGCCAGCAGTCCACATGACAGTAAAGCTTTCTTT
size: .; J: TRBJ1-5; V: TRBV5-6; D: TRBD1; CDR3: CASSRDRGLHSNQPQHF; DNA: TGTGCCAGCTCCCGGGACAGGGGTCTCCATAGCAATCAGCCCCAGCATTTT
size: .; J: TRBJ2-3; V: TRBV7-2; D: .; CDR3: CASSLGRAGTDTQYF; DNA: TGTGCCAGCAGCTTAGGCAGGGCTGGCACAGATACGCAGTATTTT
size: .; J: TRBJ1-1; V: TRBV30; D: .; CDR3: CAWSARQEAFF; DNA: TGTGCCTGGAGTGCAAGACAGGAAGCTTTCTTT
size: .; J: TRBJ2-2; V: TRBV18; D: TRBD1; CDR3: CASSPARTGDTGELFF; DNA: TGTGCCAGCTCACCGGCCCGGACAGGGGACACCGGGGAGCTGTTTTTT
size: .; J: TRBJ1-5; V: TRBV6-1; D: .; CDR3: CASSDREGQPQHF; DNA: TGTGCCAGCAGTGACAGGGAGGGTCAGCCCCAGCATTTT
size: .; J: TRBJ2-2; V: TRBV19; D: .; CDR3: CASSIEPGRIGGELFF; DNA: TGTGCCAGTAGTATAGAGCCGGGGCGGATTGGCGGGGAGCTGTTTTTT
size: .; J: TRBJ1-6; V: TRBV27; D: .; CDR3: CASSLGGGDWSPLHF; DNA: TGTGCCAGCAGTTTAGGGGGAGGGGATTGGTCACCCCTCCACTTT
size: .; J: TRBJ1-6; V: TRBV5-6; D: TRBD1; CDR3: CASSSDRDNSPLHF; DNA: TGTGCCAGCAGCTCGGACAGGGATAATTCACCCCTCCACTTT
size: .; J: TRBJ1-1; V: TRBV6-1; D: .; CDR3: CASSSGLNTEAFF; DNA: TGTGCCAGCAGCTCAGGGTTGAACACTGAAGCTTTCTTT
size: .; J: TRBJ2-3; V: TRBV7-2; D: .; CDR3: CASSFSTHTDTQYF; DNA: TGTGCCAGCAGCTTCTCCACCCACACAGATACGCAGTATTTT
size: .; J: TRBJ2-3; V: TRBV6-5; D: .; CDR3: CASRSTDTQYF; DNA: TGTGCCAGCAGGTCTACAGATACGCAGTATTTT
size: once; J: TRBJ2-2; V: TRBV2; D: TRBD2; CDR3: CASSVGLAGATGELFF; DNA: TGTGCCAGCAGTGTAGGACTAGCGGGGGCCACCGGGGAGCTGTTTTTT
size: .; J: TRBJ1-2; V: TRBV15; D: .; CDR3: CATSDRLPGYTF; DNA: TGTGCCACCAGCGACAGGTTACCTGGCTACACCTTC
size: .; J: TRBJ2-5; V: TRBV27; D: TRBD2; CDR3: CASSSPFEGLAGLETQYF; DNA: TGTGCCAGCAGTTCACCCTTTGAGGGACTAGCGGGATTGGAGACCCAGTACTTC
size: .; J: TRBJ1-1; V: TRBV29-1; D: .; CDR3: CSVSGPTEAFF; DNA: TGCAGCGTTTCAGGGCCCACTGAAGCTTTCTTT
size: .; J: TRBJ1-2; V: TRBV5-1; D: .; CDR3: CASSFEGTRGYGYTF; DNA: TGCGCCAGCAGCTTCGAGGGGACGCGAGGCTATGGCTACACCTTC
size: once; J: TRBJ2-7; V: TRBV6-1; D: .; CDR3: CAILLAGATYEQYF; DNA: TGTGCCATCCTCTTAGCCGGAGCCACCTACGAGCAGTACTTC
size: .; J: TRBJ1-5; V: TRBV28; D: TRBD1; CDR3: CASSSSPLLDRGGNQPQHF; DNA: TGTGCCAGCAGTTCTTCCCCACTACTGGACAGGGGCGGCAATCAGCCCCAGCATTTT
size: .; J: TRBJ1-4; V: TRBV6-5; D: TRBD1; CDR3: CASRSGTGYEKLFF; DNA: TGTGCCAGCAGATCCGGGACAGGGTACGAAAAACTGTTTTTT
size: .; J: TRBJ2-3; V: TRBV28; D: .; CDR3: CASSFLLSNTDTQYF; DNA: TGTGCCAGCAGTTTCCTCTTATCTAACACAGATACGCAGTATTTT
size: few; J: TRBJ1-2; V: TRBV2; D: .; CDR3: CASSITGLNYGYTF; DNA: TGTGCCAGCAGTATAACAGGGCTAAACTATGGCTACACCTTC
size: few; J: TRBJ1-6; V: TRBV27; D: .; CDR3: CASSRYGDTTSYNSPLHF; DNA: TGTGCCAGCAGCCGATATGGGGACACCACCTCCTATAATTCACCCCTCCACTTT
size: .; J: TRBJ2-7; V: TRBV30; D: TRBD1; CDR3: CAWSGTGVYEQYF; DNA: TGTGCCTGGAGTGGAACAGGGGTCTACGAGCAGTACTTC
size: .; J: TRBJ2-7; V: TRBV18; D: .; CDR3: CASSPSGRNEQYF; DNA: TGTGCCAGCTCACCAAGTGGAAGGAACGAGCAGTACTTC
size: .; J: TRBJ2-7; V: TRBV28; D: TRBD2; CDR3: CASSLYGGGGISTYEQYF; DNA: TGTGCCAGCAGTTTATACGGTGGCGGGGGAATATCGACCTACGAGCAGTACTTC